Following are 19 T cell receptor beta chains from one sample sequenced in a study of T cells after yellow fever vaccination. In TCRdb, the 5' RACE reads were re-called with MiXCR into one record per CDR3 protein. The table shows almost 70,000 distinct CDR3 sequences, with around 6.2% occurring only once. Here the sequenced sample was CD4+ T cells sorted from PBMCs, taken more than 13 days after the first yellow fever vaccination. Every receptor here comes from a man younger than 35 who received the YFV17D yellow fever vaccine.

At least ten counts were recorded for this clonotype. Here the CDR3 reads CASMSGGGDNYGYTF. In DNA, the CDR3 is TGTGCCAGCATGAGTGGGGGGGGAGATAACTATGGCTACACCTTC. This chain links TRBV2 with TRBJ1-2, with D perhaps TRBD1 (5 bases). The CDR3 loop spans 15 amino acids. Germline CDR1 is SNHLY and CDR2 is FYNNEI. V dropped 7 bases and J dropped 1 base, with 16 bases sitting between them.

This clonotype was detected ten times or more. The chain combines TRBV10-3 with TRBJ1-2; no reliable D call. The V end lost 8 bases, the J end lost 6 bases, and 13 bases lay between the germline ends. The germline V gene has CDR1 ENHRY and CDR2 SYGVKD. CDR3 size: 12 residues. In DNA, the CDR3 is TGTGCCATCCGGCCGGGGAAAGATGGCTACACCTTC. Protein product: CAIRPGKDGYTF.

This clonotype was seen more than once but under ten times. The J gene is TRBJ1-2, the V gene TRBV6-1, with 8 bases matching TRBD1. The ends lost 1 base at V and 7 bases at J; junction bases unmatched: 5. The CDR3 has 14 residues. Germline V gives CDR1 MNHNS, CDR2 SASEGT. The chain's CDR3 is CASSEVAGGSGYTF. For the CDR3, the DNA is TGTGCCAGCAGTGAAGTTGCAGGGGGCTCTGGCTACACCTTC.

This clonotype was counted ten times or more. The chain uses TRBV20-1 and TRBJ2-7; 8 nucleotides match TRBD2. The length of the CDR3 is 14 residues. Losses at the gene ends were 1 base for V and 2 bases for J; bases not matched to a gene: 4. The germline V gene has CDR1 DFQATT and CDR2 SNEGSKA (reference sequence). CDR3 sequence reads: CSARVGTSTYEQYV. CDR3 sequence (DNA): TGCAGTGCTAGAGTTGGGACTAGTACCTACGAGCAGTACGTC.

This clonotype has at least ten counts. This chain uses TRBV7-2 with TRBJ2-1; 7 bases are shared with TRBD1. The CDR3 runs 14 residues. CDR1 and CDR2 (germline): SGHTA, FQGNSA. Germline trimming cut 6 bases from V and 0 bases from J; bases unmatched to any gene: 2. The CDR3 DNA sequence: TGTGCCAGCAGGGGACAGATCTCCTACAATGAGCAGTTCTTC. Its translation is CASRGQISYNEQFF.

This clonotype was counted ten times or more. The V and J genes are TRBV5-5 and TRBJ2-7; 7 nucleotides agree with TRBD2. Germline-derived CDR1 and CDR2 are SGHKS and YYEKEE (reference sequence). This CDR3 region has 12 residues. V shed 0 bases, J shed 12 bases, and the junction held 6 bases outside the gene matches. The CDR3 coding sequence is TGTGCCAGCAGCTTGGTTTCCGGGGAGGGGTACTTC. It translates to CASSLVSGEGYF.

This clonotype was picked up many times. V and J are TRBV25-1 and TRBJ2-7; D call uncertain. The CDR3 is made up of 13 amino acids. Trimming took 4 bases from V and 3 from J, leaving 10 bases between them. In germline, CDR1 is MGHDK, CDR2 SYGVNS. In DNA, the CDR3 is TGTGCCAGCAGTGCCGGATACGGCTACGAGCAGTACTTC. It is translated as CASSAGYGYEQYF.

This clonotype showed up just a few times. The chain links TRBV7-9 to TRBJ2-7, with D perhaps TRBD2 (5 bases). In germline, CDR1 is SEHNR, CDR2 FQNEAQ (reference sequence). The CDR3 consists of 14 residues. The V end was cut by 1 base, the J end by 0 bases, with 7 bases between. The CDR3 loop is CASSLVGSSYEQYF. In nucleotides, the CDR3 is TGTGCCAGCAGCTTAGTGGGGAGCTCCTACGAGCAGTACTTC.

This clonotype was counted many times. This chain uses TRBV27 with TRBJ2-3; D might be TRBD2 (6 bases). Trimming cost V 8 bases and J 8 bases, with 23 bases left between them. From germline, CDR1 is MNHEY and CDR2 SMNVEV (reference sequence). There are 15 residues in the CDR3. CDR3 in amino acids: CASCVGGSFVVTQYF. CDR3 nucleotide sequence: TGTGCCAGCTGTGTGGGGGGTAGCTTTGTCGTTACGCAGTATTTT.

This clonotype was detected ten times or more. The CDR3: CASSLERAAEKLFF. DNA of the CDR3: TGCGCCAGCAGCTTGGAACGGGCGGCTGAAAAACTGTTTTTT. The gene calls are TRBV5-1 and TRBJ1-4, with D unclear. The germline V gene has CDR1 SGHRS and CDR2 YFSETQ. CDR3 length: 14 amino acids. Trimming took off 0 bases at V and 7 bases at J, with 10 bases between the two ends.

As to this clonotype: Since a much larger clone is just one base distant, this may be a read error. J is TRBJ2-5 and V is TRBV20-1; D might be TRBD2 (6 bases). The CDR3 length is 16 residues. The germline V gene has CDR1 DFQATT and CDR2 SNEGSKA (reference sequence). The V gene lost 0 bases and the J gene lost 0 bases, with 14 bases spanning the gap. In DNA form, the CDR3 reads TGCAGTGCTAGAGACCCCTGGCGGGGAGACCAAGAGACCCAGTACTTC. This codes for CSARDPWRGDQETQYF.

This clonotype was seen only a few times. The chain combines TRBV5-4 with TRBJ2-3, with unresolved D. CDR3 length: 13 amino acids. V lost 2 bases to trimming and J lost 6 bases, with 10 bases between them. Looked up from germline, CDR1 is SGHNT and CDR2 is YYREEE (reference sequence). The CDR3 is CASSLPHEDTQYF. The DNA for the CDR3 is TGTGCCAGCAGCTTACCTCATGAGGATACGCAGTATTTT.

This clonotype was picked up many times. The chain has TRBV12-3 or TRBV12-4 and TRBJ2-1; 10 nucleotides match TRBD2. V trimming: 5 bases; J trimming: 3 bases; junction bases outside the gene matches: 4. This CDR3 spans 15 amino acids. CDR3 sequence (DNA): TGTGCCAGCAGTGTACAGCGGGGGGGCTACAATGAGCAGTTCTTC. Amino acids: CASSVQRGGYNEQFF.

In this sample, this clonotype turned up many times. V gene TRBV6-5 combines with J gene TRBJ1-2; 10 bases match TRBD1. In germline, CDR1 is MNHEY, CDR2 SVGAGI. The CDR3 sequence is 17 residues long. After removal of 5 bases from V and 3 bases from J, the junction contained 12 bases not matched to a gene. The CDR3 DNA follows: TGTGCCAGCAGTCCCCCGGGACAGGGGATCCCATACTATGGCTACACCTTC. Encoded protein: CASSPPGQGIPYYGYTF.

Details on this clonotype: A much larger clone lies a single base off, so this may be a read error. V is TRBV20-1 and J is TRBJ2-3; 9 positions match TRBD1. Germline values: CDR1 DFQATT, CDR2 SNEGSKA (reference sequence). The CDR3 covers 12 residues. CDR3 nucleotides: TGCAGAGGACAGGGGATTGGAGATACGCAGTATTTT. Translation: CRGQGIGDTQYF.

This clonotype appeared many times. The chain combines TRBV6-5 with TRBJ1-3; 7 bases map to TRBD1. The CDR3 length is 13 residues. Germline CDR1 reads MNHEY; CDR2 reads SVGAGI. The junction had 6 bases not matched to a gene; V was cut back by 5 bases and J by 8 bases. DNA of the CDR3: TGTGCCAGCAGTCAGCAGGGGGGCGACACCATATATTTT. This encodes CASSQQGGDTIYF.

Comments on this clonotype: This may arise from a read error, as a much more abundant clone is one base away. V gene TRBV4-3 combines with J gene TRBJ2-3; 15 bases are shared with TRBD2. The CDR3 contains 18 residues. Germline CDR1 is LGHNA and CDR2 is YSLEER. This CDR3 is CSSSQDTRGLAGGDTQYF. CDR3 nucleotides: TGCTCCAGCAGCCAAGATACGAGGGGACTAGCGGGAGGAGATACGCAGTATTTT.

The sample holds many counts of this clonotype. The V and J genes are TRBV20-1 and TRBJ1-4; D not certain. Germline V gives CDR1 DFQATT, CDR2 SNEGSKA (reference sequence). Trimming pared 2 bases from V and 7 bases from J, leaving 14 bases between. The CDR3 consists of 14 residues. The CDR3 region is CSARMGYFGEKLFF. The CDR3 DNA reads as TGCAGTGCTAGAATGGGGTATTTTGGTGAAAAACTGTTTTTT.

This clonotype was picked up many times. The genes are TRBV13 and TRBJ2-5; 14 positions agree with TRBD2. Germline CDR1 and CDR2: PRHDT and FYEKMQ (reference sequence). The CDR3 is 15 residues long. V was clipped by 5 bases and J by 6 bases; unmatched bases: 5. CDR3: CASSPGLAGGQTQYF. CDR3 coding DNA: TGTGCCAGCAGCCCCGGACTAGCGGGGGGACAGACCCAGTACTTC.